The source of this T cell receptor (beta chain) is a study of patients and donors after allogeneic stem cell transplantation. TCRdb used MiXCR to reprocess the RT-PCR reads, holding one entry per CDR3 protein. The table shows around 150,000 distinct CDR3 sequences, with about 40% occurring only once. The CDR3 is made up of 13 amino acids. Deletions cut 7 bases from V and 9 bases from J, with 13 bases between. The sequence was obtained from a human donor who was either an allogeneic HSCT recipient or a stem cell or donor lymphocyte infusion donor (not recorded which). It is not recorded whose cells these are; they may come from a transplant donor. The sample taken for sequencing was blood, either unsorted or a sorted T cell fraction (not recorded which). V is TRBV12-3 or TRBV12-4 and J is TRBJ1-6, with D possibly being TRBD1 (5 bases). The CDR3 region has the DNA TGTGCCAGCATGAGGCCCGGGGGTTCACCCCTCCACTTT. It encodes CASMRPGGSPLHF.